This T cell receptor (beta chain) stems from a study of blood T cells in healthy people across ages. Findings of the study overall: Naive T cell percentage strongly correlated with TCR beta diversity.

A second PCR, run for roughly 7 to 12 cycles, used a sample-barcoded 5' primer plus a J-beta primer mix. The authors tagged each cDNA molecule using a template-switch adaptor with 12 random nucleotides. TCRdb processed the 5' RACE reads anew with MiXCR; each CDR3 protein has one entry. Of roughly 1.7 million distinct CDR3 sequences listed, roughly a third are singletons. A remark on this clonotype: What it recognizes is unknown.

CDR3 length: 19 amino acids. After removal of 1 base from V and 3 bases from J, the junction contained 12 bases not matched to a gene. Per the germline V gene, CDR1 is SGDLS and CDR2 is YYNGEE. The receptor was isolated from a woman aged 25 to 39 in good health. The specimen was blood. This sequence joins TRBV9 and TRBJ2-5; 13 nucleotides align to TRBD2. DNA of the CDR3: TGTGCCAGCAGCGTACCCGGACTAGCGGGAGATCCGGCCAAAGAGACCCAGTACTTC. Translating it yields CASSVPGLAGDPAKETQYF.